These 30 T cell receptor beta chains came from one sample sequenced in a study of blood T cell repertoires in COVID-19 (dated by TCRdb to about 2020). The library was produced with the immunoSEQ multiplex PCR assay. The table comes from immuneACCESS by way of TCRdb, which keeps in-frame sequences with V and J called. Part of the clones is missing from these tables; in studies checked, under half for an unresolved V gene and the rest for unknown reasons. This sample holds around 210,000 clones; around 90% were observed only once. The ten biggest clones cover around 8.4% of the sample. The sequencing sample was made of PBMCs or T cells enriched from blood (not recorded which). These receptors originate from a woman aged 18-30 years who had recovered from COVID-19.

The sample holds one count of this clone. V is TRBV9 and J is TRBJ1-6; tentatively, D is TRBD1 (6 bases). The CDR3 spans 15 residues. From germline, CDR1 is SGDLS and CDR2 YYNGEE. V was trimmed by 2 bases and J by 7 bases, leaving 13 bases between them. The CDR3 bases are TGTGCCAGCAGCGTGGGGGGGGCCAGGAATTCACCCCTCCACTTT. It yields the protein CASSVGGARNSPLHF.

The rearrangement uses TRBV5-4 and TRBJ2-3; 9 bases align to TRBD1. The junction had 1 base not matched to a gene; V was cut back by 1 base and J by 1 base. From germline, CDR1 is SGHNT and CDR2 YYREEE (reference sequence). This CDR3 contains 15 residues. CDR3 region: CASSLRTGGTDTQYF. In DNA form, the CDR3 reads TGTGCCAGCAGCTTGAGGACAGGGGGCACAGATACGCAGTATTTT.

The rearrangement joins TRBV4-1 to TRBJ1-1; D is unclear. This CDR3 is built from 16 residues. Germline V gene lookup returns CDR1 MGHRA and CDR2 YSYEKL. The germline V and J ends were trimmed by 1 base and 0 bases, with 12 bases remaining between them. This chain's CDR3 is CASSQGGWQMNTEAFF. The CDR3 DNA sequence: TGCGCCAGCAGCCAAGGCGGGTGGCAAATGAACACTGAAGCTTTCTTT.

The genes are TRBV19 and TRBJ2-1; possible D gene TRBD1, 5 bases. The CDR3 is 14 amino acids. Trimming removed 3 bases from V and 2 bases from J, with 8 bases in between. In germline, CDR1 is LNHDA, CDR2 SQIVND (reference sequence). This CDR3 reads CASSMAGTYNEQFF. CDR3 sequence (DNA): TGTGCCAGTAGTATGGCAGGGACCTACAATGAGCAGTTCTTC.

This sequence joins TRBV28 and TRBJ1-1; 9 bases align to TRBD1. The CDR3 spans 18 residues. Germline trimming cut 3 bases from V and 2 bases from J; bases unmatched to any gene: 13. Germline CDR1 MDHEN, CDR2 SYDVKM. The CDR3 sequence: CASSFPPGQGLLNTEAFF. CDR3 sequence (DNA): TGTGCCAGCAGTTTCCCCCCGGGACAGGGACTATTAAACACTGAAGCTTTCTTT.

The chain uses TRBV7-9 and TRBJ1-1; 8 bases are shared with TRBD1. This CDR3 has 18 amino acids. V shed 6 bases and J 0 bases; nucleotides not matched to a gene: 15. Germline-derived CDR1 and CDR2 are SEHNR and FQNEAQ (reference sequence). CDR3 nucleotides: TGTGCCAGCAGGACTGTCGACAGGGGAAGGGGGATGAACACTGAAGCTTTCTTT. Translation: CASRTVDRGRGMNTEAFF.

This rearrangement joins TRBV30 to TRBJ1-5, with D unclear. Germline CDR1 reads GTSNPN; CDR2 reads SVGIG (reference sequence). V lost 0 bases, J lost 6 bases, and 9 bases lay in between. There are 13 residues in the CDR3. This CDR3 is CAWSVTEGQPQHF. CDR3 bases: TGTGCCTGGAGTGTAACAGAGGGTCAGCCCCAGCATTTT.

The CDR3 region has the DNA TGTGCCAGCAGCGGGCAGTACCTCTACGAGCAGTACTTC. Protein: CASSGQYLYEQYF. The chain has TRBV21-1 and TRBJ2-7; whether TRBD1, the table's D call, matches the DNA was not checked. TRBV21-1 is classified as a pseudogene. The CDR3 extends over 13 amino acids.

The rearrangement uses TRBV25-1 and TRBJ1-5, with D possibly matching TRBD1 (5 bases). Germline V gene data show CDR1 as MGHDK and CDR2 as SYGVNS. This CDR3 comprises 13 residues. V lost 4 bases and J lost 3, with 7 bases in between. The CDR3, as DNA: TGTGCCAGCAGTGGGGGCCCCAATCAGCCCCAGCATTTT. Translation: CASSGGPNQPQHF.

The rearrangement joins TRBV27 to TRBJ1-5; 8 bases match TRBD1. Germline V gene sequence: CDR1 MNHEY, CDR2 SMNVEV (reference sequence). Trimming took 8 bases from V and 1 from J; bases not matched to a gene: 4. The CDR3 totals 14 residues. The CDR3 reads CASGQGLSNQPQHF. The DNA of the CDR3 is TGTGCCAGCGGACAGGGTTTGAGCAATCAGCCCCAGCATTTT.

This chain joins TRBV5-1 and TRBJ2-1; 8 bases match TRBD2. The germline CDR1 and CDR2 sequences are SGHRS and YFSETQ. The CDR3 has 16 residues. V lost 0 bases to trimming and J lost 4 bases; unmatched junction nucleotides: 6. The CDR3, as DNA: TGCGCCAGCAGCTTGGGTGTAGCGGGGTTATACAATGAGCAGTTCTTC. This codes for CASSLGVAGLYNEQFF.

This chain uses TRBV3-1 (or the pseudogene TRBV3-2) with TRBJ2-7; possibly TRBD2 for D (6 bases). Germline CDR1 LGHDT, CDR2 YNNKEL (reference sequence). V gave up 6 bases and J gave up 4 bases, with 22 bases separating them. The CDR3 runs to 16 residues. The CDR3 is CASSRRPGLNLYEQYF. Here the CDR3 DNA reads TGTGCCAGCAGTCGGCGTCCGGGACTTAACCTTTACGAGCAGTACTTC.

The chain carries TRBV18 and TRBJ1-5, with D possibly being TRBD1 (5 bases). The CDR3 has 20 residues. V dropped 6 bases and J dropped 2 bases, with 29 bases sitting between them. The germline V gene has CDR1 KGHSH and CDR2 LQKENI. The CDR3 sequence is CASSPRVDSPTSQGNQPQHF. CDR3 nucleotides: TGTGCCAGCTCTCCCCGGGTAGACAGCCCCACCTCGCAGGGCAATCAGCCCCAGCATTTT.

The chain employs TRBV2 and TRBJ1-5; the match to TRBD1 covers 10 bases. Trimming cost V 3 bases and J 7 bases; bases outside gene matches: 6. CDR1 is SNHLY and CDR2 is FYNNEI in the germline V gene. CDR3 length equals 15 residues. CDR3 nucleotide sequence: TGTGCCAGCAGTGACTGGACAGGGGGGGACCAGCCCCAGCATTTT. Protein: CASSDWTGGDQPQHF.

The V call is TRBV6-1, the J call TRBJ1-3, with D hard to call. V was trimmed by 0 bases and J by 2 bases, leaving 11 bases between them. Germline loops: CDR1 MNHNS, CDR2 SASEGT. The CDR3 is made up of 16 amino acids. The CDR3, as DNA: TGTGCCAGCAGTGAAGCCCGGAGCCTACCTGGAAACACCATATATTTT. Translation: CASSEARSLPGNTIYF.

The chain couples TRBV18 to TRBJ2-7; TRBD1 matches at 8 bases. Per germline, CDR1 KGHSH and CDR2 LQKENI. This CDR3 spans 16 amino acids. V gave up 6 bases and J gave up 3 bases; unmatched junction bases: 13. The CDR3 region is CASSPLTGTGYYEQYF. Written as DNA, the CDR3 is TGTGCCAGCTCCCCCCTCACCGGGACAGGATACTACGAGCAGTACTTC.

The chain uses TRBV10-3 and TRBJ2-7, with TRBD2 matching 10 bases. The CDR3 consists of 15 residues. J gave up 3 bases and V 6 bases, and 8 bases lay outside the gene matches. In germline, CDR1 is ENHRY, CDR2 SYGVKD. CDR3: CAISPGTSANYEQYF. The CDR3, as DNA: TGTGCCATCAGCCCAGGGACTAGCGCTAACTACGAGCAGTACTTC.

The gene calls are TRBV5-1 and TRBJ1-6; 11 bases are a match to TRBD1. The germline gives CDR1 SGHRS, CDR2 YFSETQ. CDR3 length: 15 amino acids. V gave up 4 bases and J gave up 8 bases; unmatched junction bases: 5. The CDR3 sequence is CASSERGQGDSPLHF. In DNA, the CDR3 is TGCGCCAGCAGCGAAAGGGGACAGGGGGATTCACCCCTCCACTTT.

V and J are TRBV29-1 and TRBJ1-2; the D is unclear. The germline V and J ends were trimmed by 2 bases and 6 bases, with 10 bases remaining between them. The length of the CDR3 is 12 residues. Germline CDR1 is SQVTM and CDR2 is ANQGSEA. CDR3 sequence: CSVESADNGYTF. In nucleotides, the CDR3 is TGCAGCGTTGAATCGGCAGACAATGGCTACACCTTC.

This clone was seen only a few times. The chain combines TRBV5-4 with TRBJ2-1, with 15 nucleotides matching TRBD2. J gave up 9 bases and V 4 bases, and 2 bases lay outside the gene matches. The CDR3 is 14 residues long. In germline, CDR1 is SGHNT, CDR2 YYREEE (reference sequence). CDR3 loop: CASSPGLAGGEQFF. DNA for the CDR3: TGTGCCAGCAGCCCGGGACTAGCGGGGGGTGAGCAGTTCTTC.

This chain connects TRBV29-1 to TRBJ2-5; 8 nucleotides agree with TRBD1. Germline V CDR1 and CDR2: SQVTM, ANQGSEA. The V gene end was trimmed by 6 bases and the J gene end by 2 bases; junction bases not matched to a gene: 11. There are 15 residues in the CDR3. The CDR3 bases are TGCAGCGTCCGCCCGGGACAGGCATTTCAAGAGACCCAGTACTTC. Translating it yields CSVRPGQAFQETQYF.

The chain has TRBV30 and TRBJ1-6; possible D gene TRBD1, 5 bases. The V end lost 3 bases, the J end lost 9 bases, and 15 bases lay between the germline ends. The germline gives CDR1 GTSNPN, CDR2 SVGIG (reference sequence). This CDR3 spans 14 amino acids. CDR3 sequence (DNA): TGTGCCTGGAGCATAGCAGGGAGGGGTTCACCCCTCCACTTT. Encoded protein: CAWSIAGRGSPLHF.

This clone was seen a single time. J is TRBJ1-6 and V is TRBV14; D might be TRBD1 (6 bases). Trimming took off 0 bases at V and 0 bases at J, with 15 bases between the two ends. The CDR3 is made up of 19 amino acids. Germline V gives CDR1 SGHDN, CDR2 FVKESK. CDR3 sequence: CASSQDPRTVSSYNSPLHF. CDR3 nucleotides: TGTGCCAGCAGCCAAGATCCCCGGACAGTGAGCTCCTATAATTCACCCCTCCACTTT.

The chain carries TRBV2 and TRBJ2-7; 9 bases match TRBD1. Germline CDR1 and CDR2: SNHLY and FYNNEI. The CDR3 contains 15 residues. Losses at the gene ends were 5 bases for V and 9 bases for J; bases not matched to a gene: 14. The CDR3 sequence: CASSHRDRAASGQYF. The CDR3 coding sequence is TGTGCCAGCAGTCACCGGGACAGGGCTGCGAGTGGGCAGTACTTC.

This clone was observed a single time. This rearrangement joins TRBV11-2 to TRBJ2-3; TRBD1 aligns across 12 bases. The length of the CDR3 is 15 residues. Losses at the gene ends were 3 bases for V and 6 bases for J; bases not matched to a gene: 4. Per germline, CDR1 SGHAT and CDR2 FQNNGV. CDR3 residues: CASSFRDRGRDTQYF. In nucleotides, the CDR3 is TGTGCCAGCAGCTTCCGGGACAGGGGGCGGGATACGCAGTATTTT.

This clone showed up just once. Additional DNA sequences in this sample encode the identical CDR3. The chain joins TRBV12-3 or TRBV12-4 to TRBJ1-5; 8 nucleotides agree with TRBD1. The CDR3 runs to 13 residues. V lost 6 bases to trimming and J lost 7 bases; unmatched junction nucleotides: 5. The CDR3 protein is CASSPQGGQPQHF. For the CDR3, the DNA is TGTGCCAGCAGCCCACAGGGGGGGCAGCCCCAGCATTTT.

This chain connects TRBV29-1 to TRBJ2-2; 7 bases line up with TRBD1. Trimming cost V 0 bases and J 5 bases; bases outside gene matches: 9. The germline V gene encodes CDR1 SQVTM and CDR2 ANQGSEA. CDR3 length: 16 residues. In nucleotides, the CDR3 is TGCAGCGTTGAAGATTCCAGAGGGGGACAGACCGGGGAGCTGTTTTTT. It specifies CSVEDSRGGQTGELFF.

This rearrangement joins TRBV19 to TRBJ1-2; TRBD1 matches at 7 bases. Germline CDR1 LNHDA, CDR2 SQIVND (reference sequence). J lost 2 bases, V lost 5 bases, and 11 bases had no gene match. The CDR3 totals 16 residues. This CDR3 reads CASSLTGPLLNYGYTF. CDR3 DNA sequence: TGTGCCAGTAGTCTGACAGGGCCTCTCTTGAACTATGGCTACACCTTC.

The chain uses TRBV7-3 and TRBJ1-1; D may be TRBD1 (6 bases). The CDR3 has 13 residues. Germline CDR1 reads SGHTA; CDR2 reads FQGTGA. V lost 6 bases, J lost 5 bases, and 13 bases lay in between. CDR3 coding DNA: TGTGCCAGCAGGGGGGCTTTGGTTACTGAAGCTTTCTTT. This sequence encodes CASRGALVTEAFF.

This sequence joins TRBV6-2 or TRBV6-3 and TRBJ2-7; 8 positions agree with TRBD2. The CDR3 length is 16 residues. The V segment lost 5 bases and the J segment 0 bases; nucleotides outside the gene matches: 9. The germline gives CDR1 MNHEY, CDR2 SVGEGT. CDR3 bases: TGTGCCAGCAGTAGAGATAGCGGGACGGCCTCCTACGAGCAGTACTTC. Translating gives CASSRDSGTASYEQYF.